These T cell receptor beta chains were read from a single sample in a study of cytomegalovirus exposure and HLA in healthy donors. Here immunoSEQ multiplex PCR was the method, and the copy in TCRdb shows in-frame clones only, minus some. The top ten hold more than 0.95% of the sample, which has roughly 130,000 clones, roughly 79% seen once. Sequencing used PBMCs. Every receptor here comes from a man between 18 and 29 years old in good health and CMV-seronegative. CDR3s include the opening cysteine and the closing phenylalanine or tryptophan. Each record gives: J gene, V gene, clone size, D gene, CDR3 DNA, CDR3 protein. The D gene is left open where the match is weak. Clone size is not always given. Where it is, it says once, few, many or a class for expanded clones.

j_gene: TRBJ2-7
v_gene: TRBV2
abundance: NA
d_gene: TRBD2
CDR3nt: TGTGCCAGCACTCCCCGGGAGGGGGTTCTCAACGAGCAGTACTTC
CDR3aa: CASTPREGVLNEQYF

j_gene: TRBJ1-5
v_gene: TRBV2
abundance: NA
d_gene: NA
CDR3nt: TGTGCCAGCAGTTCCCGCCAGGAGGTTAGAGGTCAGCCCCAGCATTTT
CDR3aa: CASSSRQEVRGQPQHF

j_gene: TRBJ1-6
v_gene: TRBV30
abundance: NA
d_gene: NA
CDR3nt: TGTGCCTGGAGGCCGGGTTTGATCTCTAATTCACCCCTCCACTTT
CDR3aa: CAWRPGLISNSPLHF

j_gene: TRBJ2-5
v_gene: TRBV15
abundance: NA
d_gene: TRBD2
CDR3nt: TGTGCCACCAGCAACCCTCAATGGGGGGGGAAAGAGACCCAGTACTTC
CDR3aa: CATSNPQWGGKETQYF

j_gene: TRBJ1-4
v_gene: TRBV2
abundance: NA
d_gene: TRBD1
CDR3nt: TGTGCCAGCAGTGTTGGGTATGGACAGGGGCCAATCCGTAATGAAAAACTGTTTTTT
CDR3aa: CASSVGYGQGPIRNEKLFF

j_gene: TRBJ2-7
v_gene: TRBV18
abundance: NA
d_gene: NA
CDR3nt: TGTGCCAGCTCACCCCTAGGGGGGGGGCCCTTAGAGCAGTACTTC
CDR3aa: CASSPLGGGPLEQYF

j_gene: TRBJ1-2
v_gene: TRBV6-5
abundance: NA
d_gene: NA
CDR3nt: TGTGCCAGCAGTGAAGGCATGGCGGGTTATGGCTACACCTTC
CDR3aa: CASSEGMAGYGYTF

j_gene: TRBJ2-4
v_gene: TRBV11-2
abundance: NA
d_gene: TRBD2
CDR3nt: TGTGCCAGCAGCTTTGGCGGGGGGGCTTACATTCAGTACTTC
CDR3aa: CASSFGGGAYIQYF

j_gene: TRBJ2-1
v_gene: TRBV4-3
abundance: NA
d_gene: NA
CDR3nt: TGCGCCAGCAGCCAAGTGGCCAGTCACAATGAGCAGTTCTTC
CDR3aa: CASSQVASHNEQFF

j_gene: TRBJ2-1
v_gene: TRBV7-2
abundance: once
d_gene: TRBD1
CDR3nt: TGTGCCAGCAGCCCCAGGACAGGATTGATTCCTTTTTTCTTC
CDR3aa: CASSPRTGLIPFFF

j_gene: TRBJ1-1
v_gene: TRBV27
abundance: few
d_gene: NA
CDR3nt: TGTGCCAGCAGTCGGCCGGGATGGGAAGCTTTCTTT
CDR3aa: CASSRPGWEAFF

j_gene: TRBJ1-1
v_gene: TRBV7-2
abundance: NA
d_gene: NA
CDR3nt: TGTGCCAGCAGCTTAGTCGCTGAGAGGAACACTGAAGCTTTCTTT
CDR3aa: CASSLVAERNTEAFF

j_gene: TRBJ1-1
v_gene: TRBV14
abundance: NA
d_gene: NA
CDR3nt: TGTGCCAGCAGCCAGGGGGACACCACTGAAGCTTTCTTT
CDR3aa: CASSQGDTTEAFF

j_gene: TRBJ1-1
v_gene: TRBV7-9
abundance: NA
d_gene: NA
CDR3nt: TGTGCCAGCAGCCCCAGGGACACTGAAGCTTTCTTT
CDR3aa: CASSPRDTEAFF

j_gene: TRBJ2-3
v_gene: TRBV20-1
abundance: NA
d_gene: NA
CDR3nt: TGCAGTGCCTCCACAGGGGATACGCAGTATTTT
CDR3aa: CSASTGDTQYF

j_gene: TRBJ2-7
v_gene: TRBV9
abundance: NA
d_gene: NA
CDR3nt: TGTGCCAGCAGCGCTGGCCTTTCCTACGAGCAGTACTTC
CDR3aa: CASSAGLSYEQYF

j_gene: TRBJ2-5
v_gene: TRBV10-3
abundance: NA
d_gene: NA
CDR3nt: TGTGCCATCAGCCTCGGACAGTACGAGACCCAGTACTTC
CDR3aa: CAISLGQYETQYF

j_gene: TRBJ1-1
v_gene: TRBV4-2
abundance: NA
d_gene: TRBD1
CDR3nt: TGTGCCAGCAGCCAAGCGGACAGGGGTACTGAAGCTTTCTTT
CDR3aa: CASSQADRGTEAFF

j_gene: TRBJ1-4
v_gene: TRBV7-8
abundance: few
d_gene: NA
CDR3nt: TGTGCCAGCAGCTCGGACAGAGGGGAAAAACTGTTTTTT
CDR3aa: CASSSDRGEKLFF

j_gene: TRBJ2-3
v_gene: TRBV19
abundance: NA
d_gene: NA
CDR3nt: TGTGCCAGTAGACAGGCCACAGATACGCAGTATTTT
CDR3aa: CASRQATDTQYF

j_gene: TRBJ2-2
v_gene: TRBV4-2
abundance: NA
d_gene: NA
CDR3nt: TGTGCCAGCAGCCAAGAGAGTGGGCCGGGGGGCTTTGGCGGGGAGCTGTTTTTT
CDR3aa: CASSQESGPGGFGGELFF

j_gene: TRBJ2-7
v_gene: TRBV11-3
abundance: once
d_gene: NA
CDR3nt: TGTGCCAGCAGCTTAGATTCTACCTACGAGCAGTACTTC
CDR3aa: CASSLDSTYEQYF

j_gene: TRBJ1-1
v_gene: TRBV27
abundance: NA
d_gene: NA
CDR3nt: TGTGCCAGCAGGGTACAGGGTTCGAACACTGAAGCTTTCTTT
CDR3aa: CASRVQGSNTEAFF

j_gene: TRBJ1-2
v_gene: TRBV13
abundance: few
d_gene: NA
CDR3nt: TGTGCCAGCAGCTTAAGCGGTCGGAGTGGCTACACCTTC
CDR3aa: CASSLSGRSGYTF

j_gene: TRBJ1-6
v_gene: TRBV6-5
abundance: once
d_gene: NA
CDR3nt: TGTGCCAGCAGCTCCCCGCAGGGAAATTCACCCCTCCACTTT
CDR3aa: CASSSPQGNSPLHF

j_gene: TRBJ2-5
v_gene: TRBV5-8
abundance: once
d_gene: TRBD1
CDR3nt: TGTGCCAGCAGCTTTGGACAGGGGCAAGAGACCCAGTACTTC
CDR3aa: CASSFGQGQETQYF

j_gene: TRBJ1-5
v_gene: TRBV30
abundance: few
d_gene: TRBD1
CDR3nt: TGTGCCTGCCGACTCACAGGGGAAGGGGGCAATCAGCCCCAGCATTTT
CDR3aa: CACRLTGEGGNQPQHF

j_gene: TRBJ1-1
v_gene: TRBV5-1
abundance: few
d_gene: NA
CDR3nt: TGCGCCAGCAGAGGAAACAGACGAAACACTGAAGCTTTCTTT
CDR3aa: CASRGNRRNTEAFF

j_gene: TRBJ1-3
v_gene: TRBV5-1
abundance: NA
d_gene: NA
CDR3nt: TGCGCCAGCAGCTTGACAGGTGCTGGAAACACCATATATTTT
CDR3aa: CASSLTGAGNTIYF

j_gene: TRBJ1-2
v_gene: TRBV29-1
abundance: NA
d_gene: NA
CDR3nt: TGCAGCGTCTCCAGTAACTATGGCTACACCTTC
CDR3aa: CSVSSNYGYTF

j_gene: TRBJ1-4
v_gene: TRBV5-5
abundance: once
d_gene: NA
CDR3nt: TGTGCCAGCAGCCCCCGGGGGGGGGTAGATGAAAAACTGTTTTTT
CDR3aa: CASSPRGGVDEKLFF

j_gene: TRBJ2-3
v_gene: TRBV6-5
abundance: NA
d_gene: NA
CDR3nt: TGTGCCAGCAGTTACGAGGCGGGGAGAGAGGATACGCAGTATTTT
CDR3aa: CASSYEAGREDTQYF

j_gene: TRBJ1-3
v_gene: TRBV7-2
abundance: once
d_gene: TRBD1
CDR3nt: TGTGCCAGCAGCTCAGGACAGGGTGGATGGCAGGCTGGAAACACCATATATTTT
CDR3aa: CASSSGQGGWQAGNTIYF

j_gene: TRBJ1-5
v_gene: TRBV7-2
abundance: NA
d_gene: NA
CDR3nt: TGTGCCAGCAGCTTAGTGCAGGGGAATTACAATCAGCCCCAGCATTTT
CDR3aa: CASSLVQGNYNQPQHF

j_gene: TRBJ1-5
v_gene: TRBV6-6
abundance: NA
d_gene: NA
CDR3nt: TGTGCCAGCAGTATCAATTTCGCCGGGGGGCAGCCCCAGCATTTT
CDR3aa: CASSINFAGGQPQHF

j_gene: TRBJ2-2
v_gene: TRBV5-4
abundance: NA
d_gene: NA
CDR3nt: TGTGCCAGCAGCTCTTTTTTAGGGGAGCTGTTTTTT
CDR3aa: CASSSFLGELFF